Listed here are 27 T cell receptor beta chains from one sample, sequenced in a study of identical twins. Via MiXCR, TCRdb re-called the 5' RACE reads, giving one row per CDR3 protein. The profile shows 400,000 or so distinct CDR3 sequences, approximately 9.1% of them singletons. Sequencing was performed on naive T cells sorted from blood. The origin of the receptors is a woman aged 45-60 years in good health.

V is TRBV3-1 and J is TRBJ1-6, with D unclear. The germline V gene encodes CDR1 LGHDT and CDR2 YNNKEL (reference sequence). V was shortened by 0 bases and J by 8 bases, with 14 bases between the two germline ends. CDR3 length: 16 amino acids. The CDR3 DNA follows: TGTGCCAGCAGCCAAGACGTGCCGGGCTTCTATTCACCCCTCCACTTT. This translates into CASSQDVPGFYSPLHF. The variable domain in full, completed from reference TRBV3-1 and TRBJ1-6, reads DTAVSQTPKYLVTQMGNDKSIKCEQNLGHDTMYWYKQDSKKFLKIMFSYNNKELIINETVPNRFSPKSPDKAHLNLHINSLELGDSAVYFCASSQDVPGFYSPLHFGNGTRLTVT.

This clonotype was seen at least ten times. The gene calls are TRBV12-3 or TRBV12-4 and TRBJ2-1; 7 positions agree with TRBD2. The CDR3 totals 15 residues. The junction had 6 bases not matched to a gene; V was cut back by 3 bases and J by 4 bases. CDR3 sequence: CASSFRSSGYNEQFF. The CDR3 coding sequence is TGTGCCAGCAGTTTTCGGTCTAGCGGATACAATGAGCAGTTCTTC.

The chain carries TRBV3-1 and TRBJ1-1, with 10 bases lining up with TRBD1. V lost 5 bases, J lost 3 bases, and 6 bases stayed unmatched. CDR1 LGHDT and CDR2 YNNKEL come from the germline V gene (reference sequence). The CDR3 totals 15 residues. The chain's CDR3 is CASSGQGGFYTEAFF. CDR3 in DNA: TGTGCCAGCAGCGGACAGGGGGGGTTCTACACTGAAGCTTTCTTT. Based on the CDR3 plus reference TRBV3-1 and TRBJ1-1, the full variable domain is DTAVSQTPKYLVTQMGNDKSIKCEQNLGHDTMYWYKQDSKKFLKIMFSYNNKELIINETVPNRFSPKSPDKAHLNLHINSLELGDSAVYFCASSGQGGFYTEAFFGQGTRLTVV.

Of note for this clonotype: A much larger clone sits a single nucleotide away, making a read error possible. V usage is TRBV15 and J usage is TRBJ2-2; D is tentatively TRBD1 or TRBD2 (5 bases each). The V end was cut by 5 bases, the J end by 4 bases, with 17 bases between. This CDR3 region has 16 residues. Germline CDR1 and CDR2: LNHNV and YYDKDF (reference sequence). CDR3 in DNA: TGTGCCACCAGCCTCCTAGACCCGAGGGGCACCGGGGAGCTGTTTTTT. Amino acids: CATSLLDPRGTGELFF.

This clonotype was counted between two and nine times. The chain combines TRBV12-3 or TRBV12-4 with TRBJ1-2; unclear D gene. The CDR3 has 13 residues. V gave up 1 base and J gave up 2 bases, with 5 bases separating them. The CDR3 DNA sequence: TGTGCCAGCAGTTTAGAGAAAAACTATGGCTACACCTTC. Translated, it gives CASSLEKNYGYTF.

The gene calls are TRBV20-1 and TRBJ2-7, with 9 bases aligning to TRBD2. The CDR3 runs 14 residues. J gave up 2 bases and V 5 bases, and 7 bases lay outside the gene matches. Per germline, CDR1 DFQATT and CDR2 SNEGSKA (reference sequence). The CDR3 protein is CSAQRLAEPYEQYF. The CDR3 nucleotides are TGCAGTGCTCAGCGACTAGCGGAGCCCTACGAGCAGTACTTC.

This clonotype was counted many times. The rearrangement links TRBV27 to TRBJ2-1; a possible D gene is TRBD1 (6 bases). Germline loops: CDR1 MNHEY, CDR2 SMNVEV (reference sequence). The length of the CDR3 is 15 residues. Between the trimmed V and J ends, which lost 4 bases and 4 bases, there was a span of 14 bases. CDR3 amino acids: CASSYTGMIYNEQFF. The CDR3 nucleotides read TGTGCCAGCAGTTACACAGGGATGATATACAATGAGCAGTTCTTC.

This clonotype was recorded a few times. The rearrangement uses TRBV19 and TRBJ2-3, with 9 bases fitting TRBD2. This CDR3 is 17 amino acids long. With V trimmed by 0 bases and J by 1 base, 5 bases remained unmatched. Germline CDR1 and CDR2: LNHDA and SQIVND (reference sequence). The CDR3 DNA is TGTGCCAGTAGTATAGAGCTCTGGACTAGCGGCACAGATACGCAGTATTTT. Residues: CASSIELWTSGTDTQYF.

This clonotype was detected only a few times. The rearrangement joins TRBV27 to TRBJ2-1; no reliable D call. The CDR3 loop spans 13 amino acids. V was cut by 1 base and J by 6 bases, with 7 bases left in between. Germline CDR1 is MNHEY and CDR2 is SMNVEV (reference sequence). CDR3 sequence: CASSLLGGNEQFF. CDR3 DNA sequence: TGTGCCAGCAGTTTATTGGGTGGCAATGAGCAGTTCTTC.

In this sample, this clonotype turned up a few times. In nucleotides, the CDR3 is TGTGCCAGCAGCAGGAATATACAGGGTCCCTCCTACGAGCAGTACTTC. Encoded protein: CASSRNIQGPSYEQYF. This chain uses TRBV7-9 with TRBJ2-7, with D possibly TRBD1 on 6 matching bases. Germline values: CDR1 SEHNR, CDR2 FQNEAQ (reference sequence). CDR3 length: 16 amino acids. V lost 5 bases and J 0 bases, leaving 17 bases between the germline ends.

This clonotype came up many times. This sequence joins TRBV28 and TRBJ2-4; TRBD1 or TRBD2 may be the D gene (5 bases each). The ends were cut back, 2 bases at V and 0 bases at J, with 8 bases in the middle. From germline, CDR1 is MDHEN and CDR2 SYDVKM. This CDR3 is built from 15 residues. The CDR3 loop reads CASSLGGGAKNIQYF. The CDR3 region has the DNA TGTGCCAGCAGTTTAGGGGGTGGAGCCAAAAACATTCAGTACTTC.

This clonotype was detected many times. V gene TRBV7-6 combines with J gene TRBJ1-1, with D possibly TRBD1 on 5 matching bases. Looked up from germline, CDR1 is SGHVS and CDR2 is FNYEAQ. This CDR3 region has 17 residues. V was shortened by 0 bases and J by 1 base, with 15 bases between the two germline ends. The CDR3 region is CASSLAAGAGGNTEAFF. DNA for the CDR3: TGTGCCAGCAGCTTAGCAGCCGGGGCTGGGGGGAACACTGAAGCTTTCTTT.

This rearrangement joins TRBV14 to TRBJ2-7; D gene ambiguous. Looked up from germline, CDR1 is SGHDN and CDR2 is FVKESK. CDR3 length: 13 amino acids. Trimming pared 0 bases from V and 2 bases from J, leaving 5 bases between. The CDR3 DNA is TGTGCCAGCAGCCAAGATTCTCCCTACGAGCAGTACGTC. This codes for CASSQDSPYEQYV.

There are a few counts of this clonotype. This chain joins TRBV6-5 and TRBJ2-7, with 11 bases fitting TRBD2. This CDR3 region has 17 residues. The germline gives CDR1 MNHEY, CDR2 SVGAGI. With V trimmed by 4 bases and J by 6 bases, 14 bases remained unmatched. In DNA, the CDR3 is TGTGCCAGCAGTTCCCCCACTAGCGGGAGTAGGGTTGCCGAGCAGTACTTC. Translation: CASSSPTSGSRVAEQYF.

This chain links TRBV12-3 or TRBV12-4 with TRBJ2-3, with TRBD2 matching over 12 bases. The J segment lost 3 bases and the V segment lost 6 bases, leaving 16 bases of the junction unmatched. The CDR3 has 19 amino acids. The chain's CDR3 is CASSPSTSGSLGLTDTQYF. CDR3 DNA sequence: TGTGCCAGCAGCCCATCGACTAGCGGGAGTTTAGGCTTGACAGATACGCAGTATTTT.

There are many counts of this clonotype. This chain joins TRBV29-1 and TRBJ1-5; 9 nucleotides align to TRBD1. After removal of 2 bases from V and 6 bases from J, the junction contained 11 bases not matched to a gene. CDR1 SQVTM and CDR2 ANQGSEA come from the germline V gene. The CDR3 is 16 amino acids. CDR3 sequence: CSVEIPGQGTGQPQHF. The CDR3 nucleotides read TGCAGCGTTGAAATTCCGGGACAGGGAACGGGTCAGCCCCAGCATTTT.

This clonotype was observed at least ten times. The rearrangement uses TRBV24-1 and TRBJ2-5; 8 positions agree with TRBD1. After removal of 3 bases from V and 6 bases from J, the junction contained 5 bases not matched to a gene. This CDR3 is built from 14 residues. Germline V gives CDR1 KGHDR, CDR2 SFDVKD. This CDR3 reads CATSDPGQGQTQYF. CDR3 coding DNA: TGTGCCACCAGTGATCCCGGACAGGGCCAGACCCAGTACTTC.

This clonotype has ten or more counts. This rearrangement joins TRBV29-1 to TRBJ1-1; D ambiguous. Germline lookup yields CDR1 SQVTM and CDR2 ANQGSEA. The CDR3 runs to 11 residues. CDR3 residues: CSARASGTAFF. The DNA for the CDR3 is TGCAGTGCCCGGGCCTCCGGCACAGCTTTCTTT.

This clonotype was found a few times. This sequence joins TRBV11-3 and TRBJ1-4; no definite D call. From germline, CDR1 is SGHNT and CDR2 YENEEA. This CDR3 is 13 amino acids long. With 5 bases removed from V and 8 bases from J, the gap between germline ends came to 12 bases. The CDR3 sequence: CASSQLWGEKLFF. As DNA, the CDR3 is TGTGCCAGCAGCCAACTTTGGGGAGAAAAACTGTTTTTT.

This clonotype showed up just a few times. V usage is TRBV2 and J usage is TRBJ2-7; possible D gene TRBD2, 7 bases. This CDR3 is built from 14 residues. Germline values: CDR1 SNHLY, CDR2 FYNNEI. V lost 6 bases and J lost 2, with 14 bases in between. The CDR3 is CASSSDGGPYEQYF. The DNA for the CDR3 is TGTGCCAGCAGCAGCGACGGGGGGCCCTACGAGCAGTACTTC.

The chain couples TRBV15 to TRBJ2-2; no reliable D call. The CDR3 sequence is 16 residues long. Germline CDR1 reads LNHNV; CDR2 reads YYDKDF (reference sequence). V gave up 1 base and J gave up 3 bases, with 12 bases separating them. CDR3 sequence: CATSRGADIYTGELFF. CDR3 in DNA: TGTGCCACCAGCAGAGGGGCAGATATTTACACCGGGGAGCTGTTTTTT.

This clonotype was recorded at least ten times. The CDR3 DNA reads TGCAGCGTTAGCGGGAGGGCCCTCGGGACCCAGTACTTC. Its translation: CSVSGRALGTQYF. This sequence joins TRBV29-1 and TRBJ2-5; 10 bases align to TRBD2. The junction had 7 bases not matched to a gene; V was cut back by 5 bases and J by 7 bases. The CDR3 is made up of 13 amino acids. Per germline, CDR1 SQVTM and CDR2 ANQGSEA.

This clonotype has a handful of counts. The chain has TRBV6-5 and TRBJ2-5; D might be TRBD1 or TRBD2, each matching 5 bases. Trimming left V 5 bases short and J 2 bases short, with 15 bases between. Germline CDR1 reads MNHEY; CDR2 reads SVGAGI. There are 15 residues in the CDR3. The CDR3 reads CASSPITGTQETQYF. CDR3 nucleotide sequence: TGTGCCAGCAGTCCTATCACCGGGACGCAAGAGACCCAGTACTTC.

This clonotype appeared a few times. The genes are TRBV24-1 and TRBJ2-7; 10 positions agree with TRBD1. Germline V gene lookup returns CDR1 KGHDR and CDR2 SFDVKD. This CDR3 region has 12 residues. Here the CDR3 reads CAVGQGLGEQYF. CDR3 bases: TGTGCGGTGGGACAGGGGCTTGGCGAGCAGTACTTC.

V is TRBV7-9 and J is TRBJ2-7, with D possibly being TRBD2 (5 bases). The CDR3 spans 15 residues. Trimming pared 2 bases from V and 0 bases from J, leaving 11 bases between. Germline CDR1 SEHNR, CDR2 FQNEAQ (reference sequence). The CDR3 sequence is CASSLSAASSYEQYF. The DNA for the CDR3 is TGTGCCAGCAGCTTATCAGCGGCTAGCTCCTACGAGCAGTACTTC.

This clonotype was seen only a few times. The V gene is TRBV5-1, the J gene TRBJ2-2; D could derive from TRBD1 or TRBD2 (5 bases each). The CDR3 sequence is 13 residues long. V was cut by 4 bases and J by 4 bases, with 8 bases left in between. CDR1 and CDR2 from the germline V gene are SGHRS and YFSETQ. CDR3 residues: CASSRDGTGELFF. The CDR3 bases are TGCGCCAGCAGCCGGGACGGCACCGGGGAGCTGTTTTTT.

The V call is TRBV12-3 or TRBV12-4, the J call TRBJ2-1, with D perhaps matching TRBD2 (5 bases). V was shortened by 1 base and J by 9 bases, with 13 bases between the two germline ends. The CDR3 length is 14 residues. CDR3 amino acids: CASSLGYAGAEQFF. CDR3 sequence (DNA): TGTGCCAGCAGTTTAGGTTATGCGGGTGCTGAGCAGTTCTTC.